The rows below give T cell receptor beta chains drawn from one sample of a study of T cell changes during pregnancy in multiple sclerosis. Sequencing used immunoSEQ multiplex PCR; TCRdb keeps in-frame clones, though not all of them. The repertoire includes some 97,000 clones, over 85% of them detected once, and around 1.2% sits in the top ten. Source: peripheral blood, taken in the second trimester of pregnancy. The receptors here all came from a female donor with multiple sclerosis, enrolled in a pregnancy study. The CDR3 runs from the conserved cysteine through the conserved F or W. A D gene is named only where the DNA matches it firmly. Part of the rows lack a size; the others show once, few, many or a class for expanded clones.

clone size,J gene,D gene,V gene,CDR3 protein,CDR3 DNA
.,TRBJ2-7,TRBD2,TRBV19,CASSTSSYSGSEDEQYF,TGTGCCAGTAGTACGAGCTCCTATAGCGGGAGTGAGGACGAGCAGTACTTC
.,TRBJ2-7,TRBD2,TRBV5-1,CASSFLAEYEQYF,TGCGCCAGCAGCTTCCTAGCGGAATACGAGCAGTACTTC
once,TRBJ2-2,.,TRBV7-2,CASSSGGFPGELFF,TGTGCCAGCAGCTCGGGCGGGTTTCCCGGGGAGCTGTTTTTT
.,TRBJ2-7,.,TRBV10-3,CATQGLIEQYF,TGTGCCACCCAGGGTCTGATCGAGCAGTACTTC
.,TRBJ1-1,.,TRBV5-4,CASSLTGDGTEAFF,TGTGCCAGCAGCTTGACCGGGGATGGCACTGAAGCTTTCTTT
.,TRBJ1-4,.,TRBV7-6,CASSLGSGVATNEKLFF,TGTGCCAGCAGCTTAGGGTCCGGGGTCGCAACTAATGAAAAACTGTTTTTT
.,TRBJ1-4,.,TRBV6-1,CASSATGSEFPRNEKLFF,TGTGCCAGCAGTGCCACAGGGTCGGAATTCCCTCGGAACGAAAAACTGTTTTTT
.,TRBJ2-7,.,TRBV5-1,CASSLDRSDVREQYF,TGCGCCAGCAGCTTAGACAGATCTGATGTACGCGAGCAGTACTTC
.,TRBJ1-3,.,TRBV7-2,CASSLVGGGNTIYF,TGTGCCAGCAGCTTAGTCGGGGGAGGAAACACCATATATTTT
.,TRBJ2-5,TRBD2,TRBV2,CASFWGLAGGAGETQYF,TGTGCCAGCTTTTGGGGACTAGCGGGAGGTGCGGGCGAGACCCAGTACTTC
.,TRBJ2-2,.,TRBV27,CASSSGGTGELFF,TGTGCCAGCAGTTCGGGCGGGACCGGGGAGCTGTTTTTT
.,TRBJ1-1,.,TRBV6-1,CASSGGHLNTEAFF,TGTGCCAGCAGTGGGGGACACCTGAACACTGAAGCTTTCTTT
few,TRBJ2-7,TRBD2,TRBV19,CASTPGRGSSYEQYF,TGTGCCAGTACTCCGGGGCGGGGGAGCTCCTACGAGCAGTACTTC
once,TRBJ2-3,TRBD2,TRBV5-1,CASSFRSSGREDTQYF,TGCGCCAGCAGCTTTCGATCTAGCGGGAGGGAAGATACGCAGTATTTT
.,TRBJ1-2,.,TRBV7-9,CASSLENGGLGYGYTF,TGTGCCAGCAGCTTAGAGAACGGGGGTCTAGGCTATGGCTACACCTTC
.,TRBJ2-3,TRBD1,TRBV28,CASSRTGGTDTQYF,TGTGCCAGCAGCCGCACAGGGGGCACAGATACGCAGTATTTT
.,TRBJ1-1,.,TRBV4-2,CASSQALRESEAFF,TGTGCCAGCAGCCAAGCCCTGAGGGAAAGCGAAGCTTTCTTT
.,TRBJ2-2,.,TRBV9,CASSVHGTPTGELFF,TGTGCCAGCAGCGTTCACGGGACTCCCACCGGGGAGCTGTTTTTT
.,TRBJ2-5,.,TRBV5-6,CASSGADLQETQYF,TGTGCCAGCAGCGGAGCGGACCTTCAAGAGACCCAGTACTTC
.,TRBJ1-2,.,TRBV7-9,CASSGRTDYGYTF,TGTGCCAGCAGCGGAAGGACAGACTATGGCTACACCTTC
.,TRBJ2-1,TRBD2,TRBV6-4,CASSQTGGLAGEQFF,TGTGCCAGCAGTCAAACAGGGGGACTAGCGGGTGAGCAGTTCTTC
.,TRBJ2-7,.,TRBV19,CASSIVYRGGLDEQYF,TGTGCCAGTAGTATAGTCTATCGGGGTGGGTTGGACGAGCAGTACTTC
.,TRBJ1-5,.,TRBV30,CAWSVGLGDQPQHF,TGTGCCTGGAGTGTAGGACTCGGTGATCAGCCCCAGCATTTT
.,TRBJ2-2,.,TRBV30,CAWTGANTGELFF,TGTGCCTGGACAGGGGCGAACACCGGGGAGCTGTTTTTT
.,TRBJ2-4,TRBD2,TRBV11-2,CASSLGRLAALAKNIQYF,TGTGCCAGCAGCTTAGGTAGACTAGCGGCCCTAGCCAAAAACATTCAGTACTTC
.,TRBJ1-3,.,TRBV9,CASSPGHGNTIYF,TGTGCCAGCAGCCCGGGACACGGAAACACCATATATTTT
.,TRBJ2-7,.,TRBV16,CASSQSGPLPYEQYF,TGTGCCAGCAGCCAATCTGGCCCCCTTCCCTACGAGCAGTACTTC
.,TRBJ2-5,.,TRBV30,CAWSVNLYQETQYF,TGTGCCTGGAGTGTAAACCTATACCAAGAGACCCAGTACTTC
.,TRBJ1-5,.,TRBV30,CAWSGTQREPQHF,TGTGCCTGGAGTGGAACCCAGCGGGAGCCCCAGCATTTT
once,TRBJ2-1,TRBD2,TRBV9,CASSVEGLAGGYNEQFF,TGTGCCAGCAGCGTAGAGGGACTAGCGGGGGGCTACAATGAGCAGTTCTTC
.,TRBJ2-7,TRBD1,TRBV10-3,CAIRPDRGEYEQYF,TGTGCCATCAGGCCGGACAGGGGAGAGTACGAGCAGTACTTC
.,TRBJ1-5,TRBD1,TRBV6-5,CASRSDRGLGQPQHF,TGTGCCAGCAGATCGGACAGGGGGCTCGGTCAGCCCCAGCATTTT
.,TRBJ2-3,.,TRBV7-2,CASGLTDISTDTQYF,TGTGCCAGCGGACTAACAGACATTAGCACAGATACGCAGTATTTT
.,TRBJ1-5,TRBD1,TRBV10-3,CAISEGGGESNQPQHF,TGTGCCATCAGTGAGGGAGGGGGCGAGAGCAATCAGCCCCAGCATTTT
.,TRBJ1-1,TRBD1,TRBV6-5,CASRGTGRTEAFF,TGTGCCAGCAGGGGGACAGGGCGCACTGAAGCTTTCTTT
.,TRBJ1-2,.,TRBV12-2,CASRLARGNYGYTF,TGTGCAAGTCGCTTAGCGAGGGGGAACTATGGCTACACCTTC
.,TRBJ2-1,.,TRBV30,CAWRSRSIRPSFYNEQFF,TGTGCCTGGAGATCTAGGAGTATTCGACCTTCATTTTACAATGAGCAGTTCTTC
.,TRBJ2-3,TRBD2,TRBV5-1,CASSGTSGRAADTQYF,TGCGCCAGCAGCGGGACTAGCGGGAGGGCCGCAGATACGCAGTATTTT
.,TRBJ2-5,.,TRBV5-1,CASSSLDSLGKTQYF,TGCGCCAGCAGCTCCCTAGACTCCTTAGGCAAGACCCAGTACTTC
.,TRBJ2-7,TRBD1,TRBV11-2,CASSPSTGEAYEQYF,TGTGCCAGCAGCCCCTCGACAGGGGAGGCCTACGAGCAGTACTTC
.,TRBJ2-7,.,TRBV9,CASSVGGYSYEQYF,TGTGCCAGCAGCGTAGGCGGCTACTCCTACGAGCAGTACTTC
.,TRBJ2-5,TRBD2,TRBV14,CASSQTGGRARETQYF,TGTGCCAGCAGCCAGACCGGCGGGAGGGCCCGGGAGACCCAGTACTTC
.,TRBJ2-7,TRBD1,TRBV5-1,CASSLTSGTGPEQYF,TGCGCCAGCAGCTTGACCTCCGGGACAGGGCCCGAGCAGTACTTC
.,TRBJ2-6,TRBD1,TRBV5-4,CASSPWGQYRSGANVLTF,TGTGCCAGCAGCCCCTGGGGACAGTATAGGTCTGGGGCCAACGTCCTGACTTTC
.,TRBJ2-1,TRBD2,TRBV11-2,CASSLVLAGAGAAGEQFF,TGTGCCAGCAGCTTAGTACTAGCGGGCGCAGGGGCGGCGGGTGAGCAGTTCTTC
.,TRBJ1-5,.,TRBV27,CASRETGSYSNQPQHF,TGTGCCAGCAGGGAGACAGGTTCGTATAGCAATCAGCCCCAGCATTTT
once,TRBJ2-3,.,TRBV27,CASRHLGRRSTDTQYF,TGTGCCAGCAGGCACCTAGGGAGGCGGTCCACAGATACGCAGTATTTT
.,TRBJ2-7,.,TRBV28,CASSTPNYEQYF,TGTGCCAGCAGTACACCAAACTACGAGCAGTACTTC
.,TRBJ1-4,.,TRBV7-9,CASSSGRVEYEKLFF,TGTGCCAGCAGCTCCGGTAGAGTCGAGTATGAAAAACTGTTTTTT
.,TRBJ1-2,TRBD1,TRBV15,CATSYSLGGQGSSYGYTF,TGTGCCACCAGCTACTCCCTGGGGGGACAGGGCAGTAGCTATGGCTACACCTTC
.,TRBJ2-7,.,TRBV5-6,CASSLDRRYEQYF,TGTGCCAGCAGCTTGGACAGGCGCTACGAGCAGTACTTC